This T cell receptor (beta chain) was documented in a study of early stage breast cancer tumors. The V gene's germline CDR1 is MNHNY and CDR2 SVGAGI (reference sequence). This CDR3 has 14 amino acids. Trimming took off 8 bases at V and 8 bases at J, with 18 bases between the two ends. Sequenced by immunoSEQ multiplex PCR; TCRdb stores in-frame clones only, minus some. Counted here are 14,000 or so clones, 75% to 85% occurring once; the ten biggest clones make up 7.5% to 8%. In regard to this clone: The antigen is unknown.

Study-level results: Blood repertoires resembled normal breast more than tumor.

The sequenced material came from normal breast tissue next to the tumor. The receptor's source is a person aged 45 to 60 with breast cancer. This sequence joins TRBV6-6 and TRBJ2-2; D is perhaps TRBD1 or TRBD2 (5 bases each). CDR3 coding DNA: TGTGCCAGCCGACGAGAGGGGATAGCTGGGGAGCTGTTTTTT. Protein product: CASRREGIAGELFF.